This T cell receptor beta chain was profiled in a study of immune evolution from preneoplasia to lung adenocarcinoma. The CDR3 spans 18 residues. The germline V gene has CDR1 SGHAT and CDR2 FQNNGV. The V end was cut by 1 base, the J end by 5 bases, with 20 bases between. Two lung cancer pathologists independently confirmed each histologic diagnosis. Macro-dissection enriched premalignant or tumor cells before nucleic acid extraction. Assay used: immunoSEQ multiplex PCR; TCRdb lists only in-frame clones, some missing. The sample holds 2,000 to 3,000 clones, about 80% seen once. The sequence was collected from a person in their 70s with lung adenocarcinoma. Sequencing used FFPE lung adenocarcinoma in situ tissue. This chain connects TRBV11-2 to TRBJ2-2; D unresolved. The CDR3 DNA sequence: TGTGCCAGCAGCTTAGCGGTCACAAGGGTCGTGGGGACCGGGGAGCTGTTTTTT. Its translation is CASSLAVTRVVGTGELFF.